This T cell receptor (beta chain) originates from a study of T cells in Graves' hyperthyroidism and ophthalmopathy. This clonotype was seen at least ten times. Its antigen is undetermined. Patients with uncontrolled infections, other autoimmune diseases, pregnancy or lactation were excluded. Whole-study findings and limits: The model foresaw ophthalmopathy a median roughly 6 months prior to onset. Most clonotypes expanded in thyroid above 0.001 were likewise present in blood.

The CDR3 regions of TCR beta were amplified from RNA transcripts. An initial round of RT-PCR targeting the TCR CDR3 relied on the HTBI primer set. Each CDR3 protein is one row after TCRdb ran MiXCR on the multiplex PCR reads. The sample yields 730,000 or so distinct CDR3 sequences, about 19% seen once. Sequenced sample: blood. The clonotype was recovered from a woman aged 45-60 years with Graves' hyperthyroidism that later progressed to Graves' ophthalmopathy.

CDR3 in DNA: TGTGCCAGCAGTGAGTTTGCCTCAGGGGGCACTGAAGCTTTCTTT. This translates into CASSEFASGGTEAFF. The chain employs TRBV2 and TRBJ1-1; TRBD1 agrees at 7 bases. Trimming cost V 3 bases and J 4 bases; bases outside gene matches: 8. Germline V lookup: CDR1 SNHLY, CDR2 FYNNEI. The CDR3 runs to 15 residues.